Listed below are T cell receptor beta chains from one sample, sequenced in a study of T-cell memory formation after mild COVID-19. MiXCR was run by TCRdb on the 5' RACE reads, yielding one entry per CDR3 protein. The sample lists about 440,000 distinct CDR3 sequences, over 15% seen once, with more than 8% in the top ten. Sequencing was performed on PBMCs or a T cell subset sorted from them (not recorded which). Receptors originate from an adult woman who had mild COVID-19 (a few samples of this study predate the infection). Cell type and time point are not known. Each CDR3 is given with its conserved first and last residue. D genes are given only for firm matches. Clone size is stated in some rows and not others, as once, few, many or a class when expanded.

clone size	J gene	V gene	D gene	CDR3 protein	CDR3 DNA
once	TRBJ2-7	TRBV4-3	TRBD2	CASSQVFEAGDYEQYF	TGCGCCAGCAGCCAAGTTTTTGAAGCGGGAGACTACGAGCAGTACTTC
few	TRBJ1-5	TRBV6-1	-	CASSEAHSGTNQPQHF	TGTGCCAGCAGTGAAGCGCATTCAGGGACGAACCAGCCCCAGCATTTT
-	TRBJ1-1	TRBV4-2	-	CASSQEHRNTEAFF	TGTGCCAGCAGCCAAGAGCACAGAAACACTGAAGCTTTCTTT
few	TRBJ2-7	TRBV7-9	TRBD1	CASSLGQNYYEQYF	TGTGCCAGCAGCTTGGGACAGAATTACTACGAGCAGTACTTC
-	TRBJ1-3	TRBV20-1	-	CSASRGGSISGNTIYF	TGCAGTGCTAGCCGAGGAGGGAGTATTTCTGGAAACACCATATATTTT
-	TRBJ2-7	TRBV25-1	-	CASEPSGLPSSYEQYF	TGTGCCAGCGAACCGTCGGGACTGCCCAGCTCCTACGAGCAGTACTTC
-	TRBJ2-3	TRBV29-1	-	CSVASGLTDTQYF	TGCAGCGTTGCTAGTGGACTCACAGATACGCAGTATTTT
few	TRBJ2-7	TRBV10-3	TRBD2	CAISDGNRGGTSYEQYF	TGTGCCATCAGCGACGGCAACCGGGGGGGGACCTCCTACGAGCAGTACTTC
-	TRBJ2-5	TRBV9	TRBD2	CASSGRAGRETQYF	TGTGCCAGCAGCGGACGAGCGGGGAGAGAGACCCAGTACTTC
-	TRBJ2-1	TRBV7-9	-	CASSFSGATYNEQFF	TGTGCCAGCAGCTTCTCCGGGGCAACTTACAATGAGCAGTTCTTC
-	TRBJ2-7	TRBV5-1	-	CASSPRQVSLSYEQYF	TGCGCCAGCAGCCCCCGACAGGTTAGTCTTTCCTACGAGCAGTACTTC
few	TRBJ2-3	TRBV5-4	-	CASSLRSGPDTQYF	TGTGCCAGCAGCTTGCGGTCGGGCCCAGATACGCAGTATTTT
few	TRBJ2-5	TRBV5-1	-	CASSLAIFQETQYF	TGCGCCAGCAGCTTGGCCATCTTCCAAGAGACCCAGTACTTC
-	TRBJ1-5	TRBV6-6	TRBD1	CASSLRQGLDQPQHF	TGTGCCAGCAGCCTAAGACAGGGCCTAGATCAGCCCCAGCATTTT
-	TRBJ2-1	TRBV6-2/TRBV6-3	TRBD2	CASSLRPAGGSQGYYNEQFF	TGTGCCAGCAGCCTCCGGCCAGCGGGAGGTAGTCAGGGCTACTACAATGAGCAGTTCTTC
few	TRBJ2-4	TRBV19	-	CASSIDWGYGNIQYF	TGTGCCAGTAGTATAGATTGGGGGTACGGAAACATTCAGTACTTC
few	TRBJ2-5	TRBV14	TRBD2	CASSQGRTSGSRETQYF	TGTGCCAGCAGCCAAGGGAGGACTAGCGGGTCTCGGGAGACCCAGTACTTC
many	TRBJ2-7	TRBV20-1	-	CSARGGGLSYEQYF	TGCAGTGCTAGAGGAGGGGGGCTCTCCTACGAGCAGTACTTC
few	TRBJ1-6	TRBV15	TRBD1	CATSSGTENSPLHF	TGTGCCACCAGCAGCGGGACAGAAAATTCACCCCTCCACTTT
-	TRBJ1-6	TRBV7-6	-	CASSLEVAGLNSPLHF	TGTGCCAGCAGCTTAGAAGTTGCAGGACTCAATTCACCCCTCCACTTT
-	TRBJ1-5	TRBV6-1	TRBD1	CASRRDRAYNQPQHF	TGTGCCAGCAGGCGGGACAGGGCCTATAATCAGCCCCAGCATTTT
few	TRBJ1-2	TRBV7-7	TRBD1	CASSLEYRTGNYGYTF	TGTGCCAGCAGCTTAGAATATAGGACAGGGAACTACGGCTACACCTTC
-	TRBJ2-7	TRBV7-2	TRBD2	CASSRLGLAIYEQYF	TGTGCCAGCAGCCGTCTGGGACTAGCGATCTACGAGCAGTACTTC
few	TRBJ2-1	TRBV12-3/TRBV12-4	-	CASKQAEWNEQFF	TGTGCCAGCAAACAAGCCGAGTGGAATGAGCAGTTCTTC
few	TRBJ2-7	TRBV4-2	TRBD1	CASSPRPGQGSYEQYF	TGTGCCAGCAGCCCTAGACCGGGACAGGGCTCCTACGAGCAGTACTTC
-	TRBJ1-3	TRBV9	-	CASSVRGFPGNTIYF	TGTGCCAGCAGCGTAAGGGGGTTTCCTGGAAACACCATATATTTT
-	TRBJ2-3	TRBV6-2/TRBV6-3	TRBD1	CASSSWTGGNTDTQYF	TGTGCCAGCAGTTCGTGGACAGGGGGTAATACAGATACGCAGTATTTT
many	TRBJ2-2	TRBV5-1	TRBD1	CASRPQGARTGELFF	TGCGCCAGCAGACCCCAGGGGGCACGCACCGGGGAGCTGTTTTTT
few	TRBJ2-5	TRBV20-1	-	CSAEGAEETQYF	TGCAGCGCGGAGGGGGCGGAGGAGACCCAGTACTTC
-	TRBJ1-1	TRBV7-3	-	CASRPGTENTEAFF	TGTGCCAGCCGACCTGGGACGGAGAACACTGAAGCTTTCTTT
few	TRBJ2-7	TRBV4-3	TRBD1	CASSQETGTVSLYEQYF	TGCGCCAGCAGCCAAGAGACCGGGACAGTATCCCTCTACGAGCAGTACTTC
few	TRBJ2-3	TRBV4-1	-	CASSQEGWGTPVTDTQYF	TGCGCCAGCAGCCAAGAGGGTTGGGGGACACCCGTCACAGATACGCAGTATTTT
-	TRBJ2-1	TRBV7-2	TRBD2	CASSLGRAGGSEQFF	TGTGCCAGCAGCTTAGGGCGAGCGGGAGGCAGTGAGCAGTTCTTC
many	TRBJ2-1	TRBV4-3	TRBD2	CASSPEFGLAGVRNNEQFF	TGCGCCAGCAGCCCAGAATTCGGACTAGCGGGAGTCAGGAACAATGAGCAGTTCTTC
-	TRBJ1-6	TRBV9	-	CASSVAGSSSSPLHF	TGTGCCAGCAGCGTAGCAGGGTCATCGAGTTCACCCCTCCACTTT
few	TRBJ1-4	TRBV27	-	CASSSLGASNEKLFF	TGTGCCAGCAGTTCCTTGGGGGCGTCTAATGAAAAACTGTTTTTT
-	TRBJ2-7	TRBV3-1	TRBD2	CASSHRGLVSYEQYF	TGTGCCAGCAGCCATCGGGGACTAGTTTCCTACGAGCAGTACTTC
-	TRBJ1-4	TRBV30	-	CAWSRPGAREKLFF	TGTGCCTGGAGCCGCCCTGGGGCACGAGAAAAACTGTTTTTT
-	TRBJ1-1	TRBV7-9	-	CASSFLPGNTEAFF	TGTGCCAGCAGCTTCCTACCGGGGAACACTGAAGCTTTCTTT
many	TRBJ2-1	TRBV12-3/TRBV12-4	TRBD2	CASSLRVAGGPGNEQFF	TGTGCCAGCAGTTTAAGGGTAGCGGGAGGGCCGGGCAATGAGCAGTTCTTC
-	TRBJ1-3	TRBV5-1	-	CASSLATPSAGNTIYF	TGCGCCAGCAGCTTGGCCACCCCATCCGCTGGAAACACCATATATTTT
-	TRBJ2-2	TRBV20-1	-	CSARDGDGELFF	TGCAGTGCTAGAGACGGGGACGGGGAGCTGTTTTTT
-	TRBJ2-7	TRBV11-3	-	CASSDPLGIEQYF	TGTGCCAGCAGCGACCCACTAGGGATCGAGCAGTACTTC
-	TRBJ1-1	TRBV18	-	CASSPLRGNEYTEAFF	TGTGCCAGCTCACCACTTCGAGGCAATGAGTACACTGAAGCTTTCTTT
few	TRBJ1-1	TRBV11-2	-	CASSFLAEAFF	TGTGCCAGCAGCTTTTTAGCTGAAGCTTTCTTT
few	TRBJ2-2	TRBV9	-	CASSVHMDTGELFF	TGTGCCAGCAGCGTTCATATGGACACCGGGGAGCTGTTTTTT
many	TRBJ1-1	TRBV29-1	-	CSAARGAYTEAFF	TGCAGCGCCGCTCGGGGGGCCTACACTGAAGCTTTCTTT
few	TRBJ1-2	TRBV6-1	-	CASKGRGSNYGYTF	TGTGCCAGCAAGGGCAGGGGCTCTAACTATGGCTACACCTTC
-	TRBJ1-1	TRBV20-1	TRBD1	CSAPGQGDTEAFF	TGCAGTGCCCCCGGGCAGGGGGACACTGAAGCTTTCTTT
few	TRBJ1-6	TRBV6-5	-	CASSYGGPSPLHF	TGTGCCAGCAGTTACGGAGGCCCCTCACCCCTCCACTTT
many	TRBJ2-2	TRBV7-3	-	CASSLTTNTGELFF	TGTGCCAGCAGCCTCACCACGAACACCGGGGAGCTGTTTTTT
-	TRBJ2-2	TRBV7-6	TRBD2	CASSGLAGGLVTGELFF	TGTGCCAGCAGCGGACTAGCGGGAGGCCTTGTCACCGGGGAGCTGTTTTTT
few	TRBJ1-1	TRBV6-5	-	CASYLRGSGAFF	TGTGCCAGCTATTTACGTGGGAGCGGAGCTTTCTTT
-	TRBJ1-5	TRBV4-2	-	CASSQENTRTSNQPQHF	TGTGCCAGCAGCCAAGAGAATACCAGGACCTCCAATCAGCCCCAGCATTTT
once	TRBJ2-5	TRBV9	TRBD2	CASSSSYTSGGSETQYF	TGTGCCAGCAGCTCCTCCTATACTAGCGGGGGATCAGAGACCCAGTACTTC
-	TRBJ1-4	TRBV5-6	-	CASSGGDATNEKLFF	TGTGCCAGCAGCGGGGGGGATGCAACTAATGAAAAACTGTTTTTT
-	TRBJ1-5	TRBV20-1	-	CSASLGTMGQPQHF	TGCAGTGCTAGCCTGGGGACAATGGGTCAGCCCCAGCATTTT
-	TRBJ2-5	TRBV4-1	-	CASSQNAPETQYF	TGCGCCAGCAGCCAAAACGCTCCAGAGACCCAGTACTTC
-	TRBJ1-5	TRBV6-1	-	CASSEAPDSRYHF	TGTGCCAGCAGTGAAGCTCCAGACAGCCGCTATCATTTT
-	TRBJ2-7	TRBV27	TRBD2	CASRLAGGGEQYF	TGTGCCAGCAGACTAGCGGGAGGGGGTGAGCAGTACTTC